This T cell receptor (beta chain) stems from a study of circulating and synovial CD4+ cells in juvenile arthritis. This table comes from immunoSEQ multiplex PCR, and its TCRdb copy is limited to in-frame clones, with some not included. Among about 16,000 clones listed, around 91% were seen once. V lost 0 bases and J 3 bases, leaving 11 bases between the germline ends. Germline CDR1 is SGHAT and CDR2 is FQNNGV. The CDR3 runs to 15 residues. The sequencing sample was made of CD4+ T cells from blood. The rearrangement joins TRBV11-2 to TRBJ1-1; tentative D call: TRBD1 (6 bases). This receptor was obtained from a human donor with juvenile idiopathic arthritis. Written as DNA, the CDR3 is TGTGCCAGCAGCTTAGACGCGGGGGGGCACACTGAAGCTTTCTTT. Protein sequence: CASSLDAGGHTEAFF.